These 10 T cell receptor beta chains were all obtained from the same sample, sequenced in a study of CD8 T cells in ankylosing spondylitis. TCRdb recomputed calls from the 5' RACE reads with MiXCR, one row per CDR3 protein. The sample consists of about 190,000 distinct CDR3 sequences, 10% to 15% of them appearing once. Sequencing was done on a sample of blood, either unsorted or a sorted T cell fraction (not recorded which). Receptors originate from a female donor with ankylosing spondylitis or in good health (not recorded which).

The sample holds a few counts of this clonotype. This sequence joins TRBV5-1 and TRBJ2-7, with 7 bases fitting TRBD1. J lost 4 bases, V lost 4 bases, and 11 bases had no gene match. From germline, CDR1 is SGHRS and CDR2 YFSETQ. CDR3 length equals 15 residues. The chain's CDR3 is CASSQVSGTAYEQYF. As DNA, the CDR3 is TGCGCCAGCAGCCAAGTCTCCGGGACAGCTTACGAGCAGTACTTC.

This clonotype was counted ten times or more. The gene calls are TRBV6-1 and TRBJ1-5; 10 nucleotides align to TRBD1. Germline V CDR1 and CDR2: MNHNS, SASEGT. The CDR3 is 14 amino acids. The J segment lost 6 bases and the V segment lost 7 bases, leaving 6 bases of the junction unmatched. The CDR3 loop is CASKLGQGGQPQHF. The DNA of the CDR3 is TGTGCCAGCAAACTCGGACAGGGGGGTCAGCCCCAGCATTTT.

This clonotype was picked up many times. V gene TRBV11-1 combines with J gene TRBJ2-1; TRBD1 matches at 9 bases. The CDR3 extends over 18 amino acids. Unmatched junction bases numbered 15, after V lost 1 base and J lost 8 bases. Germline-derived CDR1 and CDR2 are SGHAT and FQDESV (reference sequence). The CDR3 DNA follows: TGTGCCAGCAGCTTAGTGGTCGGACAGGGGAACCTCTTGGATGAGCAGTTCTTC. Amino acid sequence: CASSLVVGQGNLLDEQFF.

This clonotype came up many times. The chain employs TRBV20-1 and TRBJ2-7, with 8 bases identical to TRBD1. The germline V gene has CDR1 DFQATT and CDR2 SNEGSKA (reference sequence). Trimming at V came to 0 bases and at J to 6 bases, leaving 7 bases not matched to a gene. The CDR3 contains 14 residues. The CDR3 loop reads CSARDRRTGFEQYF. In nucleotides, the CDR3 is TGCAGTGCTAGAGATCGAAGGACAGGGTTCGAGCAGTACTTC.

The rearrangement joins TRBV7-2 to TRBJ2-3, with D possibly matching TRBD2 (5 bases). The CDR3 loop spans 15 amino acids. V was shortened by 3 bases and J by 5 bases, with 15 bases between the two germline ends. Germline V gene lookup returns CDR1 SGHTA and CDR2 FQGNSA. The CDR3: CASSLGIGNRDTQYF. The CDR3 DNA sequence: TGTGCCAGCAGCTTGGGGATCGGGAATAGAGATACGCAGTATTTT.

This clonotype was found many times. The rearrangement uses TRBV7-2 and TRBJ1-1, with a possible D match to TRBD1 (5 bases). This CDR3 has 14 amino acids. Trimming removed 5 bases at V and 7 bases at J, with 17 bases between. Germline-derived CDR1 and CDR2 are SGHTA and FQGNSA. The CDR3 sequence is CASSPPTRQIEAFF. The CDR3 DNA sequence: TGTGCCAGCAGCCCCCCTACCCGACAGATTGAAGCTTTCTTT.

This chain joins TRBV9 and TRBJ2-5, with D maybe TRBD2 (5 bases). V was cut by 1 base and J by 4 bases, with 14 bases left in between. CDR1 and CDR2 from the germline V gene are SGDLS and YYNGEE. This CDR3 comprises 15 residues. The CDR3 region is CASSVSPSGRETQYF. DNA of the CDR3: TGTGCCAGCAGCGTATCACCTAGTGGGAGAGAGACCCAGTACTTC.

The table lists this clonotype with a few counts. A much bigger clone sits one base away, suggesting this may be a read error. This rearrangement joins TRBV6-2 or TRBV6-3 to TRBJ1-5; perhaps TRBD1 as D (5 bases). Trimming shortened V by 6 bases and J by 2 bases, and 11 bases separated the two germline ends. CDR1 is MNHEY and CDR2 is SVGEGT in the germline V gene. This CDR3 has 14 residues. This CDR3 reads CASSLTAGNQPQHF. CDR3 DNA sequence: TGTGCCAGCAGCTTGACAGCGGGCAATCAGCCCCAGCATTTT.

This clonotype was seen repeatedly, ten times or more. The chain links TRBV29-1 to TRBJ1-1; 8 bases are shared with TRBD1. The length of the CDR3 is 13 residues. V gave up 4 bases and J gave up 9 bases; unmatched junction bases: 10. CDR1 and CDR2 from the germline V gene are SQVTM and ANQGSEA. Here the CDR3 reads CSVALDRGVKAFF. CDR3 bases: TGCAGCGTTGCTTTAGACAGGGGAGTTAAAGCTTTCTTT.

This clonotype was observed at least ten times. V is TRBV28 and J is TRBJ2-5; 12 bases line up with TRBD1. The germline CDR1 and CDR2 sequences are MDHEN and SYDVKM. V was clipped by 4 bases and J by 4 bases; unmatched bases: 13. The CDR3 length is 18 residues. Written as DNA, the CDR3 is TGTGCCAGCAGTTCTGCTGGCCGGGACAGGGGGCAATCAGAGACCCAGTACTTC. Translated, it gives CASSSAGRDRGQSETQYF.